The rows below give T cell receptor beta chains drawn from one sample of a study of follicular helper T cells after annual influenza vaccination. Sequencing was performed with immunoSEQ multiplex PCR; in TCRdb, only in-frame clones are kept and a portion is missing. The profile shows approximately 13,000 clones, 75% to 80% of them singletons. The sequences come from CXCR5- memory CD4+ T cells sorted from blood, collected on the day of influenza vaccination. The source of these receptors is an adult who received the influenza vaccine. CDR3s include the opening cysteine and the closing phenylalanine or tryptophan. A D gene is named only where the DNA matches it firmly. Only part of the rows carry a size: once, few, many, or a class if the clone is expanded.

clone_size: few
d_call: -
j_call: TRBJ1-5
v_call: TRBV4-1
cdr3_aa: CASSQGDLPGNQPQHF
cdr3_nt: TGCGCCAGCAGCCAAGGGGACCTACCAGGCAATCAGCCCCAGCATTTT

clone_size: -
d_call: -
j_call: TRBJ2-7
v_call: TRBV6-6
cdr3_aa: CASSWEQSLYEQYF
cdr3_nt: TGTGCCAGCAGTTGGGAGCAGTCCCTCTACGAGCAGTACTTC

clone_size: -
d_call: TRBD1
j_call: TRBJ1-1
v_call: TRBV14
cdr3_aa: CASSRGVGTGENTEAFF
cdr3_nt: TGTGCCAGCAGCCGCGGAGTAGGGACAGGGGAGAACACTGAAGCTTTCTTT

clone_size: -
d_call: -
j_call: TRBJ2-3
v_call: TRBV6-1
cdr3_aa: CASRRVVGTDTQYF
cdr3_nt: TGTGCCAGCCGACGGGTAGTAGGCACGGATACGCAGTATTTT

clone_size: -
d_call: -
j_call: TRBJ2-3
v_call: TRBV27
cdr3_aa: CASSSPNGGTDTQYF
cdr3_nt: TGTGCCAGCAGTTCCCCAAACGGGGGCACAGATACGCAGTATTTT

clone_size: -
d_call: -
j_call: TRBJ2-3
v_call: TRBV13
cdr3_aa: CASSRRDWRQYF
cdr3_nt: TGTGCCAGCAGCCGACGGGACTGGCGGCAGTATTTT

clone_size: -
d_call: -
j_call: TRBJ2-3
v_call: TRBV11-2
cdr3_aa: CASSLDRNTQYF
cdr3_nt: TGTGCCAGCAGCTTAGATCGAAATACGCAGTATTTT

clone_size: -
d_call: TRBD1
j_call: TRBJ2-3
v_call: TRBV7-2
cdr3_aa: CASSWDRGGTDTQYF
cdr3_nt: TGTGCCAGCAGCTGGGACAGGGGGGGCACAGATACGCAGTATTTT

clone_size: few
d_call: TRBD1
j_call: TRBJ2-7
v_call: TRBV19
cdr3_aa: CASSSPGQSYEQYF
cdr3_nt: TGTGCCAGTAGTTCCCCGGGACAGTCTTACGAGCAGTACTTC

clone_size: -
d_call: -
j_call: TRBJ1-5
v_call: TRBV5-5
cdr3_aa: CASSLVGGRQPQHF
cdr3_nt: TGTGCCAGCAGCTTGGTAGGGGGTAGACAGCCCCAGCATTTT

clone_size: -
d_call: -
j_call: TRBJ1-4
v_call: TRBV18
cdr3_aa: CASSPGVEGSEKLFF
cdr3_nt: TGTGCCAGCTCCCCCGGAGTCGAGGGATCTGAAAAACTGTTTTTT

clone_size: -
d_call: TRBD2
j_call: TRBJ2-7
v_call: TRBV7-2
cdr3_aa: CASSLSGTVNYEQYF
cdr3_nt: TGTGCCAGCAGCTTAAGCGGGACCGTTAACTACGAGCAGTACTTC

clone_size: -
d_call: TRBD2
j_call: TRBJ2-1
v_call: TRBV11-3
cdr3_aa: CASSARSGGTYNEQFF
cdr3_nt: TGTGCCAGCAGCGCCCGTAGCGGGGGGACCTACAATGAGCAGTTCTTC

clone_size: -
d_call: -
j_call: TRBJ1-4
v_call: TRBV2
cdr3_aa: CASSEGGAGANEKLFF
cdr3_nt: TGTGCCAGCAGTGAAGGTGGGGCAGGGGCGAATGAAAAACTGTTTTTT

clone_size: -
d_call: TRBD1
j_call: TRBJ1-2
v_call: TRBV28
cdr3_aa: CASSLRDRGEEGYTF
cdr3_nt: TGTGCCAGCAGCCTAAGGGACAGGGGCGAGGAGGGCTACACCTTC

clone_size: few
d_call: -
j_call: TRBJ2-1
v_call: TRBV19
cdr3_aa: CASSNSGLGYNEQFF
cdr3_nt: TGTGCCAGTAGTAATAGTGGCTTGGGCTACAATGAGCAGTTCTTC

clone_size: -
d_call: TRBD2
j_call: TRBJ2-3
v_call: TRBV5-1
cdr3_aa: CASSLAGLSTDTQYF
cdr3_nt: TGCGCCAGCAGCTTGGCGGGACTAAGCACAGATACGCAGTATTTT

clone_size: -
d_call: -
j_call: TRBJ1-6
v_call: TRBV19
cdr3_aa: CASNPTGSRGSYNSPLHF
cdr3_nt: TGTGCCAGTAACCCGACAGGATCAAGGGGGTCCTATAATTCACCCCTCCACTTT

clone_size: few
d_call: TRBD1
j_call: TRBJ1-2
v_call: TRBV4-3
cdr3_aa: CASSQQTGSLGGYTF
cdr3_nt: TGCGCCAGCAGCCAACAGACAGGGTCTTTAGGCGGCTACACCTTC

clone_size: -
d_call: TRBD1
j_call: TRBJ2-5
v_call: TRBV7-9
cdr3_aa: CASSLLRDRTTETQYF
cdr3_nt: TGTGCCAGCAGCTTGCTCCGGGACAGGACGACGGAGACCCAGTACTTC

clone_size: once
d_call: TRBD2
j_call: TRBJ2-1
v_call: TRBV28
cdr3_aa: CASSWTSGGIREQFF
cdr3_nt: TGTGCCAGCAGTTGGACGAGCGGGGGGATCCGTGAGCAGTTCTTC

clone_size: -
d_call: TRBD1
j_call: TRBJ1-2
v_call: TRBV6-5
cdr3_aa: CASRMRQGGNYGYTF
cdr3_nt: TGTGCCAGCAGAATGCGACAGGGTGGGAACTATGGCTACACCTTC

clone_size: -
d_call: -
j_call: TRBJ2-2
v_call: TRBV7-9
cdr3_aa: CASSSNRETGELFF
cdr3_nt: TGTGCCAGCAGCTCGAACAGGGAAACCGGGGAGCTGTTTTTT